One sample yielded the 2 T cell receptor beta chains listed below, sequenced in a study of blood T cell repertoires in COVID-19. Libraries were prepared by immunoSEQ multiplex PCR; TCRdb keeps only in-frame clonotypes and omits some of them. There are roughly 120,000 clones in the sample; around four fifths occur only once, and 16% lies in the top ten. Sequences were obtained from peripheral blood. These receptors all stem from a woman aged 55-70 years with acute or convalescent COVID-19.

The chain links TRBV7-3 to TRBJ1-5, with 7 bases aligning to TRBD1. The CDR3 sequence is 16 residues long. Germline V gene data show CDR1 as SGHTA and CDR2 as FQGTGA. Trimming took 7 bases from V and 2 from J; bases not matched to a gene: 11. The DNA for the CDR3 is TGTGCCAGCACGGGCACAGGGGCGGCAGGCAATCAGCCCCAGCATTTT. This codes for CASTGTGAAGNQPQHF.

Many counts were recorded for this clone. V usage is TRBV7-2 and J usage is TRBJ1-3, with 10 positions matching TRBD1. This CDR3 is 16 amino acids long. V lost 4 bases and J lost 4; bases outside the gene matches: 7. CDR1 SGHTA and CDR2 FQGNSA come from the germline V gene. As DNA, the CDR3 is TGTGCCAGCAGCTGGACAGGGGGGTCTTCCGGAAACACCATATATTTT. This translates into CASSWTGGSSGNTIYF. The variable domain in full, with the rest retrieved from reference TRBV7-2 and TRBJ1-3, is GAGVSQSPSNKVTEKGKDVELRCDPISGHTALYWYRQSLGQGLEFLIYFQGNSAPDKSGLPSDRFSAERTGGSVSTLTIQRTQQEDSAVYLCASSWTGGSSGNTIYFGEGSWLTVV.